This T cell receptor (beta chain) was found in a study of graft-versus-host responses after intestinal transplantation (dated by TCRdb to the early 2020s). About the full investigation: Recipients received multivisceral, liver-intestinal, or isolated intestinal transplants. Bulk TCR-beta CDR3 sequencing was used to track graft-versus-host and host-versus-graft alloreactive T cell clones in the graft, circulation and bone marrow after intestinal transplantation. Anti-thymocyte globulin induction was given to all recipients, followed by maintenance tacrolimus and steroids for two to three years. To identify alloreactive clones, pre-transplant mixed lymphocyte reaction products were sequenced and compared with unstimulated pre-transplant donor and recipient T cells. Rather than being sequenced by the commercial service, samples from a few later patients were sequenced in-house on an Illumina MiSeq and processed with MiXCR. A peak of at least 4% donor T cells among recipient peripheral blood mononuclear cells was the definition used for donor T cell macrochimerism. A cohort of more than 20 intestinal transplant recipients, including one retransplant, was enrolled, and a few patients lacking pretransplant specimens were excluded. On the study overall, not on this receptor specifically: Patients with donor T cell macrochimerism had high GvH to HvG T cell clonal ratios in their allografts. Conclusions were limited by the relatively low number and heterogeneity of intestinal transplant patients. GvH clones were detected in recipient bone marrow, and some appeared earlier in ileal mucosa or blood, consistent with an intestinal mucosal origin. Early after transplant, peak levels of circulating GvH clones were found to be associated with declines in HvG clones.

Per the publication, the time point label means: cells obtained before transplantation from donor or recipient. CD3+CD4+ and CD3+CD8+ populations were FACS-sorted from unstimulated pre-transplant donor and recipient cells taken from spleen or lymph nodes. CDR1 and CDR2 (MGHDK, SYGVNS) derive from the germline V gene. Inclusive of the bounding cysteine and phenylalanine, the CDR3 is 12 residues long. The entry retains the CDR3 DNA only, 36 bases that are in frame from base 1. V is pruned by 8 bases and J by 3 bases, leaving 0 bases of the junction without a gene match. The library was built by means of the immunoSEQ multiplex PCR assay. For most patients, genomic DNA was isolated with the Qiagen DNeasy Blood and Tissue Kit and shipped frozen to Adaptive Biotechnologies for TCR sequencing. Adaptive Biotechnologies carried out high-throughput TCR-beta CDR3 sequencing of genomic DNA for most patients. The published analysis was carried out like this. Adaptive's ImmunoSEQ software supplied the TCR sequencing data for roughly 17 patients, while MiXCR and VDJtools were used to process a few other patients. CD4 versus CD8 sorting errors were corrected by removing sequences found in both subsets at a frequency ratio below 5:1. CDR3 nucleotide sequences shared by donor and recipient were removed because the origin of these sequences could not be assigned. To be classed as alloreactive, a clone needed at least 2-fold expansion over unstimulated cells and a minimum CFSE-low frequency of 0.002% (template counts) or 0.001% (read counts). Clones were considered mappable if detected in sequenced pre-transplant spleen, lymph node, or MLR CFSE-low populations of the donor or recipient. Cumulative frequency of alloreactive clones was calculated as a percentage of all sequences weighted by copy number. Sourced from immuneACCESS, this table was stored by TCRdb with only in-frame sequences that have V and J called. A share of the clones is absent; for the studies checked, an unresolved V gene accounts for under half, and the remainder has no known explanation. V, J and clone size are taken as reported in that table, and D and trimming were inferred from the DNA itself. The sample contains about 91,000 clones, about 91% of them found a single time. Approximately 0.35% of the sample belongs to the ten largest clones.

Regarding this clone: Its antigen is still unknown. Base qualities are not recorded, but no much larger clone differs from it by a single base.

The sample was unstimulated CD4+ T cells sorted from spleen or lymph node cells, taken before transplant. This TCR was recovered from a human donor who was the organ donor for an intestinal transplant. The V gene is TRBV25-1 and the J gene is TRBJ2-7; TRBD1 matches 11 bases in the middle. The CDR3 here reads CASGTGGYEQYF. The nucleotides read TGTGCCAGCGGGACAGGGGGCTACGAGCAGTACTTC.